This T cell receptor (beta chain) was sequenced in a study of monozygotic twins with inflammatory bowel disease (dated by TCRdb to the late 2010s). At the level of the whole study: The complete study included around 30 monozygotic twin pairs: 19 IBD-discordant Danish pairs and nine German pairs, of which four were IBD-concordant and five were IBD-discordant. Each individual had, on average, about 151 000 unique TCRalpha sequences and 181 000 unique TCRbeta sequences available for analysis. Within discordant pairs, disease-associated traits were sought mainly by comparing IBD patients with their genetically identical healthy co-twins.

The library was made by 5' RACE. Preparation of each TCR library used around 3.5 ug of total RNA. For each sample, cDNA synthesis with SMARTScribe reverse transcriptase was split into eight separate reactions. During cDNA synthesis, template switching was used to introduce unique molecular identifiers that contained a 6-nucleotide sample barcode. TCRalpha and TCRbeta cDNA was amplified by two nested PCRs of 16 and 9 cycles, with bead purification after each PCR. Before amplification, cDNA was treated with uracil DNA-glycosylase and purified using the QIAquick PCR purification kit. In the second PCR, Illumina TruSeq-compatible adapters and sample-specific barcodes were added. TapeStation and Qubit were used to check library quality and concentration, and roughly 4.6 ng of each library was pooled. Pooled libraries were sequenced on an Illumina HiSeq2500 single-index Rapid Run with 2 x 100 bp reads and custom sequencing primers. In the source study's methods: PCR and sequencing errors were corrected by UMI-based consensus assembly using MiGEC version 1.2.6. MiXCR version 2.1.1 was used for V(D)J alignment, clonotype assembly and CDR3 extraction. To normalise gene usage, clonotype sharing and MAIT/NKT TCR abundance, the analysis used the top 1000, 10 000 and 20 000 clonotypes per sample. Diversity was computed as the inverse Simpson index with the vegan R package after downsampling to 27 000 UMIs. Paired Mann-Whitney U tests were applied to discordant twin pairs, and Benjamini-Hochberg correction was used for multiple testing. The reads were reprocessed in TCRdb, with one entry per CDR3 protein sequence and no accompanying DNA. The V and J calls, along with clone size, are taken from TCRdb and not from the paper's own processing. The sample table holds approximately 400,000 distinct CDR3 sequences. The ten biggest clones cover 2.4% of the sample.

Regarding this clonotype: The antigen this receptor binds is unknown.

CDR1 and CDR2 are read off the germline V gene as SGHRS and YFSETQ. There are 14 amino acids in the CDR3, from cysteine to phenylalanine inclusive. DNA for this receptor is not on file. Findings and caveats that apply to the study as a whole: The results gave no support for a single strong signal or clonotype linked to IBD. The analysis was unable to tell different T cell subtypes apart. Fewer clonotypes were shared with other individuals by IBD patients than by healthy twins, most markedly in patients showing signs of disease activity. Because patients were on differing immunosuppressive treatments, the repertoires may have picked up extra background noise and inter-individual variability. Repertoire similarity did not differ between concordant and discordant twins, possibly due to limited statistical power. IBD patients had lower TCRbeta repertoire diversity, measured by the inverse Simpson index, than their healthy co-twins.

From each donor, a roughly 2.5 ml peripheral blood sample was collected into PAXgene tubes and stored at -80 degrees C. Without any T cell sorting, total RNA was extracted from whole blood using the PAXgene blood miRNA kit on an automated QIAcube. Peripheral blood from monozygotic twin pairs, either concordant or discordant for inflammatory bowel disease, underwent deep TCRalpha and TCRbeta repertoire profiling that used unique molecular barcoding. Smoking habits were recorded for all twin pairs, and each individual was classified as a current, former or never smoker. Material for sequencing was blood. The chain uses TRBV5-1 and TRBJ1-1; TCRdb selects TRBD1, and the lack of DNA leaves this call unchecked. The sequence derives from a human donor with ulcerative colitis or Crohn's disease, or a healthy co-twin of an affected twin (not recorded which). CDR3 protein: CASSSRGDNTEAFF. Extended through the reference TRBV5-1 and TRBJ1-1 proteins, this CDR3 yields the full variable domain: KAGVTQTPRYLIKTRGQQVTLSCSPISGHRSVSWYQQTPGQGLQFLFEYFSETQRNKGNFPGRFSGRQFSNSRSEMNVSTLELGDSALYLCASSSRGDNTEAFFGQGTRLTVV.